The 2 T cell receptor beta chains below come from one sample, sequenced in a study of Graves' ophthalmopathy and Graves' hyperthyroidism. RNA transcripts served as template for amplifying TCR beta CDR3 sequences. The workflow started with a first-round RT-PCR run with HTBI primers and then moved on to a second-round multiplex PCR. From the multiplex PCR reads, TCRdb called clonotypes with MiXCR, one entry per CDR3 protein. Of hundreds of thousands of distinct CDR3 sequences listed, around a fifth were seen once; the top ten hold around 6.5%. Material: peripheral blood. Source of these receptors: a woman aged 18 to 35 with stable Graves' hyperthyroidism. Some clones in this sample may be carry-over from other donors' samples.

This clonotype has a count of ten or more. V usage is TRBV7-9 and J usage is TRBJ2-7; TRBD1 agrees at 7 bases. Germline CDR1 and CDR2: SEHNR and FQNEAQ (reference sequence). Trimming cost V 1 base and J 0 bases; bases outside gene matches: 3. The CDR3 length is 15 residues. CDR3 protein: CASSLEGTVSYEQYF. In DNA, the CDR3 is TGTGCCAGCAGCTTAGAAGGGACAGTCTCCTACGAGCAGTACTTC.

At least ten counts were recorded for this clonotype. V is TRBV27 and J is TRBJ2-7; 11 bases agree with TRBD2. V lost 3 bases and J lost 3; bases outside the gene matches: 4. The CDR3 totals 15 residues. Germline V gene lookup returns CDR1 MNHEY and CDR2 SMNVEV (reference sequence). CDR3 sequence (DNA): TGTGCCAGCAGTTTTGCGGGACTAGCGGTCTACGAGCAGTACTTC. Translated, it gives CASSFAGLAVYEQYF.